The T cell receptor (beta chain) described here comes from a study of T cell responses to AZD1222 COVID-19 vaccine. The length of the CDR3 is 18 residues. In germline, CDR1 is LGHNA, CDR2 YSLEER. V lost 0 bases, J lost 3 bases, and 8 bases stayed unmatched. TCRdb keeps only in-frame clones here, not all; method: immunoSEQ multiplex PCR. This table has around 150,000 clones, 80% to 95% appearing once. Material: peripheral blood, obtained 28 days after the second AZD1222 dose. V gene TRBV4-3 combines with J gene TRBJ2-2; 9 bases map to TRBD1. The clonotype originates from an adult who received the AZD1222 COVID-19 vaccine. The CDR3 spells CASSQEVTGGRDTGELFF. CDR3 DNA: TGCGCCAGCAGCCAAGAGGTTACAGGGGGCCGGGACACCGGGGAGCTGTTTTTT.